The rows below give T cell receptor beta chains drawn from one sample of a study of cytomegalovirus exposure and HLA in healthy donors. Sequenced by immunoSEQ multiplex PCR; TCRdb stores in-frame clones only, minus some. Among roughly 98,000 clones listed, about 80% were seen once. The sample was PBMCs. The receptors originated from a man aged 18 to 35 in good health and CMV-seropositive. The CDR3 runs from the conserved cysteine through the conserved F or W. D genes are given only for firm matches. Rows give clone size only sometimes, using once, few, many, or a class for an expanded clone.

J	V	size	D	CDR3	DNA
TRBJ1-6	TRBV5-1	-	TRBD1	CASSRQGAYDNSPLHF	TGCGCCAGCAGCCGACAGGGCGCCTATGATAATTCACCCCTCCACTTT
TRBJ2-1	TRBV6-1	once	-	CASSEAGDEQFF	TGTGCCAGCAGTGAAGCCGGGGATGAGCAGTTCTTC
TRBJ1-4	TRBV6-5	few	TRBD1	CASSYSGTVNEKLFF	TGTGCCAGCAGTTACTCCGGGACAGTTAATGAAAAACTGTTTTTT
TRBJ2-2	TRBV7-3	-	TRBD1	CASSLVGGHTGELFF	TGTGCCAGCAGCTTAGTAGGGGGCCACACCGGGGAGCTGTTTTTT
TRBJ1-2	TRBV9	-	-	CASISGPNYGYTF	TGTGCCAGCATCTCAGGGCCTAACTATGGCTACACCTTC
TRBJ1-4	TRBV2	-	TRBD1	CASSPGTGEEKLFF	TGTGCCAGCAGCCCCGGGACAGGGGAAGAAAAACTGTTTTTT
TRBJ1-1	TRBV5-1	-	-	CASRRAGAEAFF	TGCGCCAGCAGAAGGGCGGGTGCTGAAGCTTTCTTT
TRBJ1-5	TRBV4-1	-	-	CASSQDRGNQPQHF	TGCGCCAGCAGCCAAGACAGGGGCAATCAGCCCCAGCATTTT
TRBJ2-3	TRBV7-2	-	-	CASSLPTSPRGADTQYF	TGTGCCAGCAGCTTACCGACTAGTCCCCGGGGCGCAGATACGCAGTATTTT
TRBJ1-2	TRBV6-5	-	-	CASSYSTVHRGYTF	TGTGCCAGCAGTTACTCGACAGTGCATCGGGGCTACACCTTC
TRBJ2-7	TRBV9	-	TRBD1	CASSGQGGEQYF	TGTGCCAGCAGCGGACAGGGCGGGGAGCAGTACTTC
TRBJ2-1	TRBV2	-	TRBD2	CASSPLSGLALYNEQFF	TGTGCCAGCAGCCCCTTGAGCGGACTAGCGTTATACAATGAGCAGTTCTTC
TRBJ2-1	TRBV6-5	-	TRBD2	CASSSGTRRGNEQFF	TGTGCCAGCAGTAGCGGGACTAGACGCGGCAATGAGCAGTTCTTC
TRBJ2-1	TRBV12-5	-	TRBD2	CASGWSSGGPTNVNEQFF	TGTGCTAGTGGTTGGTCCAGCGGGGGCCCGACTAATGTAAATGAGCAGTTCTTC
TRBJ2-7	TRBV27	-	-	CASSLSLLGVYEQYF	TGTGCCAGCAGTTTATCGTTACTCGGAGTGTACGAGCAGTACTTC
TRBJ1-4	TRBV7-9	few	TRBD1	CASSLPRGVMEEKLFF	TGTGCCAGCAGCTTACCCAGGGGGGTTATGGAAGAAAAACTGTTTTTT
TRBJ1-4	TRBV6-1	-	-	CASNNRAFNEKLFF	TGTGCCAGCAACAACAGGGCCTTTAATGAAAAACTGTTTTTT